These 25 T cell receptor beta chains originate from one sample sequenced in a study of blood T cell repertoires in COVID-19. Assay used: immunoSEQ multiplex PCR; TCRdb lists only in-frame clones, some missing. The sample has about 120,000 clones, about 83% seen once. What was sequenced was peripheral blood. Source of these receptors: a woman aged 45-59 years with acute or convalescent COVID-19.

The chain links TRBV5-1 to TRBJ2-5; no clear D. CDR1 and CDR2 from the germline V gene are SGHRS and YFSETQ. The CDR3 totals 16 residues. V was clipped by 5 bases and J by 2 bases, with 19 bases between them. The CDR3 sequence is CASRSSQDGRQETQYF. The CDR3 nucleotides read TGCGCCAGCAGATCTAGTCAAGATGGCAGACAAGAGACCCAGTACTTC.

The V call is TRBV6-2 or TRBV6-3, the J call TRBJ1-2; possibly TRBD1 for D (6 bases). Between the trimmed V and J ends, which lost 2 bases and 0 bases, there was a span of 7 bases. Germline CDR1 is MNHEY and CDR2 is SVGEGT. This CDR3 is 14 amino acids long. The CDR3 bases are TGTGCCAGCAGTTACCACAGGGCTAACTATGGCTACACCTTC. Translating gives CASSYHRANYGYTF.

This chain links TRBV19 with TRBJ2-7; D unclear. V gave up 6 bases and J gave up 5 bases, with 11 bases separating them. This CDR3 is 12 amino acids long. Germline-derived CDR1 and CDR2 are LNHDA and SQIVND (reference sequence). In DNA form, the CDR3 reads TGTGCCAGTAGCCCAGGCTTTCACGAGCAGTACTTC. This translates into CASSPGFHEQYF.

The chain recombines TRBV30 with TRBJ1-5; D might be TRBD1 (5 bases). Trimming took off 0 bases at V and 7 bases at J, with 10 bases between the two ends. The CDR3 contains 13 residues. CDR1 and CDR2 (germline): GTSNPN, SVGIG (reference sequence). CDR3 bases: TGTGCCTGGAGTGTGGGGGGGGAACAGCCCCAGCATTTT. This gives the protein CAWSVGGEQPQHF.

In nucleotides, the CDR3 is TGTGCCAGCAGCGTAGGATTACAGGGCTTAGATGGCTACACCTTC. As protein: CASSVGLQGLDGYTF. The rearrangement uses TRBV9 and TRBJ1-2, with D possibly being TRBD1 (6 bases). The CDR3 has 15 residues. The V end was cut by 0 bases, the J end by 6 bases, with 15 bases between. Germline lookup yields CDR1 SGDLS and CDR2 YYNGEE.

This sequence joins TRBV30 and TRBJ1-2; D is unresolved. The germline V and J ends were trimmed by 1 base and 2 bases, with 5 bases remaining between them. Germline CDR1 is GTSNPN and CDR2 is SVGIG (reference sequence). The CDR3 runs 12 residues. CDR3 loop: CAWSGLNYGYTF. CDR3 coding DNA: TGTGCCTGGAGTGGGCTGAACTATGGCTACACCTTC.

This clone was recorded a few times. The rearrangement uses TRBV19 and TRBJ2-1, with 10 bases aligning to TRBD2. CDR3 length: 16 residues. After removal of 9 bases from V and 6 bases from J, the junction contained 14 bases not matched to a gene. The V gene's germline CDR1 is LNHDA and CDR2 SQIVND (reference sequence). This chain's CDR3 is CASRRGASGSGNEQFF. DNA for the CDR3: TGTGCCAGCCGGAGGGGGGCTAGCGGGAGTGGCAATGAGCAGTTCTTC.

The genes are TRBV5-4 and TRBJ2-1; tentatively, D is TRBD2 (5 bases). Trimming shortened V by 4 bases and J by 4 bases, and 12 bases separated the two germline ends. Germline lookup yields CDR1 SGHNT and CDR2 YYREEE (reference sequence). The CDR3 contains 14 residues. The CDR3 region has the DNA TGTGCCAGCAGCCTCGCGGAGGCTTACAATGAGCAGTTCTTC. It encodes CASSLAEAYNEQFF.

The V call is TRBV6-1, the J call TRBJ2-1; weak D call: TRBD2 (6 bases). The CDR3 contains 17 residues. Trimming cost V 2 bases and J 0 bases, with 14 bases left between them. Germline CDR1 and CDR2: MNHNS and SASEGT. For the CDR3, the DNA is TGTGCCAGCAGTGAACTACCTCCGGGAGTCTCCTACAATGAGCAGTTCTTC. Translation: CASSELPPGVSYNEQFF.

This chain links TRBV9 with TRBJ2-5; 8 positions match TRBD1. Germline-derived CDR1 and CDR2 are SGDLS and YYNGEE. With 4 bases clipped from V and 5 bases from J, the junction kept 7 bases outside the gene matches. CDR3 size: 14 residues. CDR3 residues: CASSSQTGVETQYF. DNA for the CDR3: TGTGCCAGCAGCTCCCAGACAGGGGTGGAGACCCAGTACTTC.

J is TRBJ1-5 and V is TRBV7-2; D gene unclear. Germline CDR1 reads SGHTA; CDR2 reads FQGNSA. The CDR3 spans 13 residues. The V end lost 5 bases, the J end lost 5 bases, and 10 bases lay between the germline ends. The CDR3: CASSPNRDQPQHF. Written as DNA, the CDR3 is TGTGCCAGCAGCCCCAACAGAGATCAGCCCCAGCATTTT. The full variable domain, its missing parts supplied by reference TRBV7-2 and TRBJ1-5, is GAGVSQSPSNKVTEKGKDVELRCDPISGHTALYWYRQSLGQGLEFLIYFQGNSAPDKSGLPSDRFSAERTGGSVSTLTIQRTQQEDSAVYLCASSPNRDQPQHFGDGTRLSIL.

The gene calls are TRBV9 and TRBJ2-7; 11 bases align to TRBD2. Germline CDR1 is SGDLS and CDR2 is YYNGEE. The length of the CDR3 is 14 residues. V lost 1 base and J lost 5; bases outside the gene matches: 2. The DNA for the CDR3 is TGTGCCAGCAGCGTAACACTAGCGGGAGACGAGCAGTACTTC. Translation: CASSVTLAGDEQYF.

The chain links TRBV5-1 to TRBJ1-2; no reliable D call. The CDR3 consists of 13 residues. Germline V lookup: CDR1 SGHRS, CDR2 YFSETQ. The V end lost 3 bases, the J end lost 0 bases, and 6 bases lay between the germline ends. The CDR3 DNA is TGCGCCAGCAGCTCTACTCCTAACTATGGCTACACCTTC. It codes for CASSSTPNYGYTF. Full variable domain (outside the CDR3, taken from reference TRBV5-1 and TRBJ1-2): KAGVTQTPRYLIKTRGQQVTLSCSPISGHRSVSWYQQTPGQGLQFLFEYFSETQRNKGNFPGRFSGRQFSNSRSEMNVSTLELGDSALYLCASSSTPNYGYTFGSGTRLTVV.

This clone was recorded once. Written as DNA, the CDR3 is TGCGCCAGCAGCTTGGGACGGGACACCGGGGAGCTGTTTTTT. Amino acid sequence: CASSLGRDTGELFF. The genes are TRBV5-1 and TRBJ2-2; unclear D gene. Per the germline V gene, CDR1 is SGHRS and CDR2 is YFSETQ. Trimming shortened V by 0 bases and J by 3 bases, and 6 bases separated the two germline ends. The CDR3 extends over 14 amino acids.

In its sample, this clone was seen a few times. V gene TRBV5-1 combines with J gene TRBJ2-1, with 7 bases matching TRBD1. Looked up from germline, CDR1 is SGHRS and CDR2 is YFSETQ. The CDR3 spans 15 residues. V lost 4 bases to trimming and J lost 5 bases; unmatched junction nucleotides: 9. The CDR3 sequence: CASSPTDRPHNEQFF. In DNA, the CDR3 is TGCGCCAGCAGCCCAACGGACAGGCCCCACAATGAGCAGTTCTTC.

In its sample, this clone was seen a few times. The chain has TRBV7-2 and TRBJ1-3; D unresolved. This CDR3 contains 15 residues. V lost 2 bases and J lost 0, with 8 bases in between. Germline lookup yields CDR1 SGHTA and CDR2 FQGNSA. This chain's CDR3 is CASSLNPVSGNTIYF. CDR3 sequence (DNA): TGTGCCAGCAGCTTAAATCCAGTCTCTGGAAACACCATATATTTT.

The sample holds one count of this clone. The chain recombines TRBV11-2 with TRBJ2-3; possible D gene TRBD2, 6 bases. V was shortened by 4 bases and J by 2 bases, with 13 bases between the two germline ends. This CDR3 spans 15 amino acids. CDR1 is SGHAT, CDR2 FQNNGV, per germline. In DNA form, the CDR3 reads TGTGCCAGCAGCTCCGGGAGTTCCGCCACAGATACGCAGTATTTT. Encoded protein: CASSSGSSATDTQYF.

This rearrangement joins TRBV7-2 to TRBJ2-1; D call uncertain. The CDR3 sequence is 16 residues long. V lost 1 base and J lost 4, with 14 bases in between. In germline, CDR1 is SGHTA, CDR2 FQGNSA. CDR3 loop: CASSLDSDGRYNEQFF. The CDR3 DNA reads TGTGCCAGCAGCTTAGACTCTGATGGGCGATACAATGAGCAGTTCTTC. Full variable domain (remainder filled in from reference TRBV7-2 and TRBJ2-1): GAGVSQSPSNKVTEKGKDVELRCDPISGHTALYWYRQSLGQGLEFLIYFQGNSAPDKSGLPSDRFSAERTGGSVSTLTIQRTQQEDSAVYLCASSLDSDGRYNEQFFGPGTRLTVL.

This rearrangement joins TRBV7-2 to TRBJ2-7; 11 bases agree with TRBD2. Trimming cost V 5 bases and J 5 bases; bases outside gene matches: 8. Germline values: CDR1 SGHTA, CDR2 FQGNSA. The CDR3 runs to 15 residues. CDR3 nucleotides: TGTGCCAGCAGCCTCTCCGGGACTAGCGGTAACGAGCAGTACTTC. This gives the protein CASSLSGTSGNEQYF.

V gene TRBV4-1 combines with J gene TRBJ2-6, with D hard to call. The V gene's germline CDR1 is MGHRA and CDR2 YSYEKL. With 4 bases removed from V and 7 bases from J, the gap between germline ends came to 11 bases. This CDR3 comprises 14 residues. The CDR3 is CASSPPLGANVLTF. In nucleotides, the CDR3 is TGCGCCAGCAGCCCGCCCCTAGGCGCCAACGTCCTGACTTTC.

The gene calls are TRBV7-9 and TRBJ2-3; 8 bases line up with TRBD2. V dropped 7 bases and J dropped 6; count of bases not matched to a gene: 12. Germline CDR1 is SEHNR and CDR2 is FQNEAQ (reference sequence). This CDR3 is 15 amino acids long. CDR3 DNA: TGTGCCAGCATCCCGGGGGGCGGGGGGCAGGATACGCAGTATTTT. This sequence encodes CASIPGGGGQDTQYF.

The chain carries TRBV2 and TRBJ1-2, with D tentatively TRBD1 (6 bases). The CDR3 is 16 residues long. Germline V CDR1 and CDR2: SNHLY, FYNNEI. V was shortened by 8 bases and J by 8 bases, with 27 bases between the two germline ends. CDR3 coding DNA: TGTGCCAGCGGGGGCCGACGGGGTGTGGCTCCCAGAGGCTACACCTTC. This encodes CASGGRRGVAPRGYTF.

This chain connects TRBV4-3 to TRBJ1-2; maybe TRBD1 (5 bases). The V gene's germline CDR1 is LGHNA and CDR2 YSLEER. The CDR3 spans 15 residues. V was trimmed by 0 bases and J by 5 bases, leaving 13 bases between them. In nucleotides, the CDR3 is TGCGCCAGCAGCCAAGACCCGGGGGGGAGATATGGCTACACCTTC. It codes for CASSQDPGGRYGYTF.

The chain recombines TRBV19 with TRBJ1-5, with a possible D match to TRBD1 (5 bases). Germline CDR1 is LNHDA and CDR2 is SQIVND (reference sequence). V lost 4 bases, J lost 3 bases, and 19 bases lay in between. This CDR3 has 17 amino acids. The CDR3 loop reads CASSRPLARDYNQPQHF. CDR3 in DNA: TGTGCCAGTAGTAGGCCCCTCGCCAGGGATTACAATCAGCCCCAGCATTTT.

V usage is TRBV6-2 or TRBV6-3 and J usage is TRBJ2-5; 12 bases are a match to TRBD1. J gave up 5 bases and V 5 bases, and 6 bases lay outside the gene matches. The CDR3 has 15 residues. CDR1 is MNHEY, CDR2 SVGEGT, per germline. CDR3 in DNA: TGTGCCAGCAGTATGGGGACAGGGGGCCGCGAGACCCAGTACTTC. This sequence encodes CASSMGTGGRETQYF.